This TCR beta chain was recovered during a study of T cell repertoires in cytomegalovirus infection. Germline CDR1 is SQVTM and CDR2 is ANQGSEA. There are 12 residues in the CDR3. With 7 bases removed from V and 7 bases from J, the gap between germline ends came to 16 bases. This clonotype has a single count. Via MiXCR, TCRdb re-called the reads, giving one row per CDR3 protein. This table holds roughly 630,000 distinct CDR3 sequences, more than 20% found once. The source of this sequence is a human donor in good health (CMV status not recorded). Some clones in this sample may be carry-over from other donors' samples. Sequenced sample: CD8+ T cells from PBMCs. This chain connects TRBV29-1 to TRBJ1-1, with D maybe TRBD1 (5 bases). The CDR3, as DNA: TGCAGCGCCGGATGGGGCAGGTATGAAGCTTTCTTT. Translation gives CSAGWGRYEAFF.